The 23 T cell receptor beta chains below come from one sample, sequenced in a study of T cell changes during pregnancy in multiple sclerosis. Profiling relied on immunoSEQ multiplex PCR, and the TCRdb table lists in-frame clones only, not all of them. The table has over 45,000 clones, about nine tenths seen once; the top ten hold around 0.5%. The starting material was CD4+ T cells from peripheral blood mononuclear cells, obtained after pregnancy. The receptors stem from a female donor with multiple sclerosis, enrolled in a pregnancy study.

The V and J genes are TRBV7-2 and TRBJ2-2; 7 nucleotides align to TRBD2. After removal of 4 bases from V and 5 bases from J, the junction contained 7 bases not matched to a gene. Germline CDR1 is SGHTA and CDR2 is FQGNSA. This CDR3 is 15 amino acids long. CDR3 loop: CASSSPGGGTGELFF. The CDR3 DNA follows: TGTGCCAGCAGCTCCCCGGGAGGTGGTACCGGGGAGCTGTTTTTT.

The V gene is TRBV4-1, the J gene TRBJ1-3; the match to TRBD1 covers 12 bases. The germline V gene encodes CDR1 MGHRA and CDR2 YSYEKL. Trimming took 2 bases from V and 2 from J; bases not matched to a gene: 10. This CDR3 has 19 residues. CDR3 nucleotide sequence: TGCGCCAGCAGCCAAAAGCTTATCCGGGACAGGGGGCCTGGAAACACCATATATTTT. It translates to CASSQKLIRDRGPGNTIYF.

This clone appeared once. This rearrangement joins TRBV18 to TRBJ1-3; maybe TRBD1 (5 bases). The CDR3 length is 16 residues. V was pared by 4 bases and J by 0 bases, with 13 bases between. CDR1 and CDR2 from the germline V gene are KGHSH and LQKENI. The CDR3 is CASSLISRVSGNTIYF. The CDR3 nucleotides read TGTGCCAGCTCACTTATTAGCAGGGTCTCTGGAAACACCATATATTTT.

This clone was recorded a few times. V usage is TRBV9 and J usage is TRBJ1-1, with TRBD1 identical over 7 bases. The V and J ends lost 0 bases and 1 base, in that order; junction bases with no gene match: 3. Germline CDR1 is SGDLS and CDR2 is YYNGEE. The CDR3 runs to 15 residues. For the CDR3, the DNA is TGTGCCAGCAGCGTAGTAGGACAGGCGAACACTGAAGCTTTCTTT. Translation: CASSVVGQANTEAFF.

The chain recombines TRBV28 with TRBJ2-3; 13 bases map to TRBD2. The V gene's germline CDR1 is MDHEN and CDR2 SYDVKM. V shed 4 bases and J 0 bases; nucleotides not matched to a gene: 10. This CDR3 contains 19 residues. The DNA for the CDR3 is TGTGCCAGCAGTTGGGAATCCGGGACTAGCGGGGTTAGCACAGATACGCAGTATTTT. Translation gives CASSWESGTSGVSTDTQYF.

The chain has TRBV7-2 and TRBJ2-7; a possible D gene is TRBD1 (6 bases). Trimming took 4 bases from V and 2 from J, leaving 18 bases between them. The CDR3 has 16 amino acids. The germline V gene has CDR1 SGHTA and CDR2 FQGNSA. DNA for the CDR3: TGTGCCAGCAGCTCGCCCTCGGGACATCTTGCCTACGAGCAGTACTTC. Protein: CASSSPSGHLAYEQYF. The full variable domain, rest sourced from reference TRBV7-2 and TRBJ2-7, is GAGVSQSPSNKVTEKGKDVELRCDPISGHTALYWYRQSLGQGLEFLIYFQGNSAPDKSGLPSDRFSAERTGGSVSTLTIQRTQQEDSAVYLCASSSPSGHLAYEQYFGPGTRLTVT.

This chain uses TRBV5-8 with TRBJ2-2; D perhaps matches TRBD2 (5 bases). Germline CDR1 SGHTS, CDR2 YDEGEE. There are 15 residues in the CDR3. V lost 0 bases to trimming and J lost 1 base, with 7 bases between them. In DNA, the CDR3 is TGTGCCAGCAGCTTGGGACTACGGAACACCGGGGAGCTGTTTTTT. This gives the protein CASSLGLRNTGELFF.

This chain joins TRBV25-1 and TRBJ2-1; 8 positions agree with TRBD2. Germline loops: CDR1 MGHDK, CDR2 SYGVNS. Trimming removed 4 bases from V and 3 bases from J; junction bases left unmatched: 8. The CDR3 has 16 residues. The CDR3: CASSGERGPRYNEQFF. The CDR3 nucleotides are TGTGCCAGCAGTGGGGAGCGGGGGCCCCGCTACAATGAGCAGTTCTTC.

V gene TRBV6-5 combines with J gene TRBJ2-5, with a possible D match to TRBD1 (6 bases). Germline V gene lookup returns CDR1 MNHEY and CDR2 SVGAGI. The CDR3 is 14 amino acids. Trimming left V 5 bases short and J 1 base short, with 11 bases between. Written as DNA, the CDR3 is TGTGCCAGCAGTCCTTGGACAGCCCAAGAGACCCAGTACTTC. Its protein is CASSPWTAQETQYF.

This chain connects TRBV29-1 to TRBJ2-7; 7 nucleotides align to TRBD2. This CDR3 spans 12 amino acids. CDR1 and CDR2 from the germline V gene are SQVTM and ANQGSEA. J gave up 2 bases and V 4 bases, and 2 bases lay outside the gene matches. CDR3 sequence: CSVGEGPYEQYF. CDR3 nucleotide sequence: TGCAGCGTTGGGGAGGGTCCCTACGAGCAGTACTTC.

This chain uses TRBV19 with TRBJ1-5; D not resolved. The germline V and J ends were trimmed by 5 bases and 5 bases, with 13 bases remaining between them. Germline CDR1 and CDR2: LNHDA and SQIVND (reference sequence). CDR3 length: 14 amino acids. Here the CDR3 DNA reads TGTGCCAGTAGTTACCGTATGAGCGATCAGCCCCAGCATTTT. Translation gives CASSYRMSDQPQHF.

This clone was detected only once. This chain connects TRBV6-5 to TRBJ1-5; no clear D. Trimming took off 8 bases at V and 0 bases at J, with 8 bases between the two ends. This CDR3 is 13 amino acids long. Germline CDR1 and CDR2: MNHEY and SVGAGI. The CDR3 bases are TGTGCCAGCGGGCGGGATAGCAATCAGCCCCAGCATTTT. This translates into CASGRDSNQPQHF.

This chain joins TRBV6-5 and TRBJ2-5; D is uncertain. This CDR3 has 14 amino acids. Germline CDR1 MNHEY, CDR2 SVGAGI. V was shortened by 5 bases and J by 5 bases, with 15 bases between the two germline ends. The DNA of the CDR3 is TGTGCCAGCAGTCCATCTCCTAGTGGTGAGACCCAGTACTTC. This sequence encodes CASSPSPSGETQYF.

The chain carries TRBV7-8 and TRBJ1-2; D might be TRBD1 (6 bases). V was shortened by 0 bases and J by 4 bases, with 9 bases between the two germline ends. Germline V CDR1 and CDR2: SGHVS, FQNEAQ. This CDR3 contains 14 residues. This CDR3 reads CASSLAQGGYGYTF. The CDR3 DNA reads as TGTGCCAGCAGCTTAGCACAGGGTGGCTATGGCTACACCTTC.

The rearrangement links TRBV9 to TRBJ2-1; 9 nucleotides align to TRBD2. CDR1 SGDLS and CDR2 YYNGEE come from the germline V gene. The trim removed 0 bases at V and 10 bases at J, leaving 17 bases unmatched. CDR3 size: 18 residues. For the CDR3, the DNA is TGTGCCAGCAGCGTAGATGGTAGCGGGAGTCTTCAGGTAGGAGAGCAGTTCTTC. Protein: CASSVDGSGSLQVGEQFF.

This clone has more than one count but fewer than ten. This chain connects TRBV4-2 to TRBJ1-1; 7 bases are a match to TRBD1. CDR1 is LGHNA and CDR2 is YNFKEQ in the germline V gene. J lost 1 base, V lost 1 base, and 6 bases had no gene match. The CDR3 runs 16 residues. The CDR3 loop reads CASSQAAGQRNTEAFF. Here the CDR3 DNA reads TGTGCCAGCAGCCAAGCCGCGGGACAGAGGAACACTGAAGCTTTCTTT.

The chain links TRBV6-5 to TRBJ2-2; 8 bases align to TRBD1. V was pared by 7 bases and J by 0 bases, with 4 bases of the junction left unmatched. From germline, CDR1 is MNHEY and CDR2 SVGAGI. The CDR3 totals 15 residues. The CDR3 bases are TGTGCCAGCACTAAGACAGGGGCGAACACCGGGGAGCTGTTTTTT. Amino acids: CASTKTGANTGELFF.

The V call is TRBV2, the J call TRBJ1-2; D is uncertain. The CDR3 sequence is 11 residues long. The V gene's germline CDR1 is SNHLY and CDR2 FYNNEI. The V end lost 11 bases, the J end lost 6 bases, and 13 bases lay between the germline ends. The chain's CDR3 is CALTRGDGYTF. DNA of the CDR3: TGTGCCCTCACCCGGGGAGATGGCTACACCTTC.

The chain uses TRBV15 and TRBJ1-4; 11 bases line up with TRBD1. CDR3 length: 15 amino acids. Unmatched junction bases numbered 8, after V lost 7 bases and J lost 7 bases. Germline V gene lookup returns CDR1 LNHNV and CDR2 YYDKDF (reference sequence). The CDR3 nucleotides read TGTGCCACCAACCCAGGGACAGGGGGATTTGAAAAACTGTTTTTT. It specifies CATNPGTGGFEKLFF.

The rearrangement uses TRBV7-2 and TRBJ2-3, with D unclear. The CDR3 loop spans 14 amino acids. Per germline, CDR1 SGHTA and CDR2 FQGNSA. With 1 base removed from V and 7 bases from J, the gap between germline ends came to 12 bases. Written as DNA, the CDR3 is TGTGCCAGCAGCTTAGAGAGGAGCCCAAATACGCAGTATTTT. Its translation is CASSLERSPNTQYF.

This chain joins TRBV28 and TRBJ2-1; 10 bases are shared with TRBD2. The germline gives CDR1 MDHEN, CDR2 SYDVKM. J gave up 0 bases and V 6 bases, and 2 bases lay outside the gene matches. The CDR3 spans 15 residues. The CDR3 sequence: CASSPSGSSYNEQFF. CDR3 DNA: TGTGCCAGCAGCCCTAGCGGGAGCTCCTACAATGAGCAGTTCTTC.

V usage is TRBV28 and J usage is TRBJ1-5, with D tentatively TRBD1 (5 bases). The CDR3 is 16 residues long. Deletions cut 5 bases from V and 9 bases from J, with 23 bases between. Germline CDR1 MDHEN, CDR2 SYDVKM. CDR3 amino acids: CASSGGTDPRVGPQHF. CDR3 in DNA: TGTGCCAGCAGTGGCGGGACTGACCCCCGCGTGGGGCCCCAGCATTTT.

This rearrangement joins TRBV6-5 to TRBJ2-7; unclear D gene. CDR3 length: 14 amino acids. Germline-derived CDR1 and CDR2 are MNHEY and SVGAGI. Trimming shortened V by 4 bases and J by 4 bases, and 14 bases separated the two germline ends. In nucleotides, the CDR3 is TGTGCCAGCAGTTCTTCTCTCTGGGCGTACGAGCAGTACTTC. It specifies CASSSSLWAYEQYF.